This section outlines one T cell receptor beta chain sequence together with its context. Antigen specificity is unknown. This specimen belongs to a study of identifying expanded T cells in peripheral blood. Findings and limits, study-wide: Variance in clone template counts between two-week samples significantly increased with total template count across all healthy donors. Over about two and four weeks, about 15 and 19 clones changed, versus roughly 1.1 between replicates.

This CDR3 spans 12 amino acids. The ends lost 10 bases at V and 4 bases at J; junction bases unmatched: 6. Looked up from germline, CDR1 is MDHEN and CDR2 is SYDVKM. Healthy donors had no documented immune events, such as infections, while sampled. The method was immunoSEQ multiplex PCR; TCRdb's version includes in-frame clones alone and lacks a portion of them. The table shows tens of thousands of clones, with around 91% occurring only once. Sequencing input: blood. The sequence was collected from a person aged 18 to 70 in good health. The V gene is TRBV28, the J gene TRBJ1-2; 7 bases line up with TRBD1. The CDR3 region is CATTDRVYGYTF. The CDR3 DNA reads as TGTGCCACTACCGACAGGGTCTATGGCTACACCTTC.